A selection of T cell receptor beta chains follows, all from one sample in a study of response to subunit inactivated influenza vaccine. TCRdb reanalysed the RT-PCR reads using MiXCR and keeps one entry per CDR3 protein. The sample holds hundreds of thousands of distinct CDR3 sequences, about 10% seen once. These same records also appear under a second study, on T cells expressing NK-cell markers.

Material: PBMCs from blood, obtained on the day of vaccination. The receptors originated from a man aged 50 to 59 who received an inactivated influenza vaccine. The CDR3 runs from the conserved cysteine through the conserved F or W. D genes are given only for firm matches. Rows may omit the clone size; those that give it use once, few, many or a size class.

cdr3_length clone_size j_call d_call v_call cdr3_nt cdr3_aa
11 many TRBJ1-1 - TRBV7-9 TGTGCCAGCAGCTTAAAGGATAAAGCTTTCTTT CASSLKDKAFF
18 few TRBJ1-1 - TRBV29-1 TGCAGCGTTGAAGTTAGTTCCGGCGGGGACATCTGGAACACTGAAGCTTTCTTT CSVEVSSGGDIWNTEAFF
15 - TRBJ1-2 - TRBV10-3 TGTGCCATCAGAGAGCCGGGACGCGTTAACTATGGCTACACCTTC CAIREPGRVNYGYTF
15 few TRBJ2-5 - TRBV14 TGTGCCAGCAGCCAAGTCCGAGGGGTGGGAGAGACCCAGTACTTC CASSQVRGVGETQYF
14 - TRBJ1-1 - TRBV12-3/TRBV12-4 TGTGCCAGCTCAGGGGAGGTCATGAACACTGAAGCTTTCTTT CASSGEVMNTEAFF
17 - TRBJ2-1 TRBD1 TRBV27 TGTGCCAGCAGTCTATCGGGACAGGGGGCGGTTATCAATGAGCAGTTCTTC CASSLSGQGAVINEQFF
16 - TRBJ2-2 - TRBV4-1 TGCGCCAGCAGCCAAGAACACAGGACGAACACCGGGGAGCTGTTTTTT CASSQEHRTNTGELFF
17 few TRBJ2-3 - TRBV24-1 TGTGCCACCAGTGATTTAAGGAGCGGAGAGGGAGGAGATACGCAGTATTTT CATSDLRSGEGGDTQYF
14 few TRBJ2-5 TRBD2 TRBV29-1 TGCAGCGTTGAGCCGCCTAGCGGGGGAAAGACCCAGTACTTC CSVEPPSGGKTQYF
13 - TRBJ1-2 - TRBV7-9 TGTGCCAGCAGCCCCCCGTCCGGGACTGGCTACACCTTC CASSPPSGTGYTF
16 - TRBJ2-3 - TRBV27 TGTGCCAGCAGTATACTAGTCGGGAGATTCCCAGATACGCAGTATTTT CASSILVGRFPDTQYF
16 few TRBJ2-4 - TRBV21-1 TGTGCCAGCAGCAAGGGCCCAGGGTTTTTCAAAAACATTCAGTACTTC CASSKGPGFFKNIQYF
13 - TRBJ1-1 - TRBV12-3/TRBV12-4 TGTGCCAGCAGTTTGGGGGCGGACACTGAAGCTTTCTTT CASSLGADTEAFF